Listed below are T cell receptor beta chains from one sample, sequenced in a study of regulatory T cells in long-lasting Graves disease. Each CDR3 protein is one row after TCRdb ran MiXCR on the multiplex PCR reads. The data contain about 620,000 distinct CDR3 sequences, about 16% of them singletons. The same data also contributed to another study, on T cells in Graves' hyperthyroidism and ophthalmopathy.

The input for sequencing was peripheral blood mononuclear cells (PBMCs), taken at new diagnosis, from a patient treated with antithyroid drugs. The origin of the receptors is a woman under 40 with Graves disease. Both conserved end residues are part of each CDR3. The D gene is left open where the match is weak. Expanded clones get a size class; other rows say once, few or many, or leave the size out.

J gene,D gene,V gene,clone size,CDR3 protein,CDR3 DNA
TRBJ2-7,NA,TRBV6-1,many,CASRLIDTSPSYEQYF,TGTGCCAGCAGACTGATTGACACCTCCCCCTCCTACGAGCAGTACTTC
TRBJ1-1,NA,TRBV7-2,many,CASSLMENTEAFF,TGTGCCAGCAGCTTAATGGAGAACACTGAAGCTTTCTTT
TRBJ2-7,NA,TRBV29-1,many,CSVASQDDEQYF,TGCAGCGTTGCTTCTCAGGACGACGAGCAGTACTTC
TRBJ1-1,NA,TRBV28,few,CASTGGWGLGAFF,TGTGCCAGCACGGGGGGTTGGGGGTTAGGGGCTTTCTTT
TRBJ2-1,NA,TRBV27,many,CASSIIPILTKNNEQFF,TGTGCCAGCAGTATAATACCCATACTAACTAAAAACAATGAGCAGTTCTTC
TRBJ2-3,TRBD2,TRBV28,NA,CASSVRPAVMTSGTSTDTQYF,TGTGCCAGCAGCGTAAGGCCCGCGGTGATGACTAGCGGGACTAGCACAGATACGCAGTATTTT
TRBJ1-1,NA,TRBV7-8,many,CASRRGPSNTEAFF,TGTGCCAGCAGGCGGGGACCGAGCAACACTGAAGCTTTCTTT
TRBJ2-5,NA,TRBV29-1,many,CSACEDCSRTQYF,TGCAGCGCCTGCGAGGACTGCTCGAGGACCCAGTACTTC
TRBJ1-5,NA,TRBV5-6,NA,CASSLTDGNWNQPQHF,TGTGCCAGCAGCTTGACCGACGGCAATTGGAATCAGCCCCAGCATTTT
TRBJ1-1,NA,TRBV27,many,CASSFRREAEAFF,TGTGCCAGCAGTTTTAGGAGGGAGGCTGAAGCTTTCTTT
TRBJ1-6,TRBD1,TRBV6-5,few,CASSYSETGNNSPLHF,TGTGCCAGCAGTTACTCTGAGACAGGGAATAATTCACCCCTCCACTTT
TRBJ2-7,NA,TRBV7-2,many,CASTPGDPGSYEQYF,TGTGCCAGCACCCCAGGCGACCCTGGATCCTACGAGCAGTACTTC
TRBJ1-2,TRBD1,TRBV20-1,many,CSAPGAGGLQNYGYTF,TGCAGTGCTCCAGGGGCAGGGGGCCTACAGAACTATGGCTACACCTTC
TRBJ2-5,NA,TRBV4-1,NA,CASSQIGGQETQYF,TGCGCCAGCAGCCAAATCGGGGGGCAGGAGACCCAGTACTTC
TRBJ2-2,NA,TRBV7-2,many,CASSHGTAGELFF,TGTGCCAGCAGCCATGGGACCGCAGGGGAGCTGTTTTTT
TRBJ2-7,NA,TRBV19,few,CASSIGGGQSYEQYF,TGTGCCAGTAGTATAGGAGGTGGACAGTCCTACGAGCAGTACTTC
TRBJ1-5,NA,TRBV28,many,CASSLWADSNQPQHF,TGTGCCAGCAGTTTATGGGCAGATAGCAATCAGCCCCAGCATTTT
TRBJ1-5,TRBD1,TRBV19,NA,CASSRGTGGQPQHF,TGTGCCAGCTCTCGAGGGACAGGGGGCCAGCCCCAGCATTTT
TRBJ2-3,TRBD2,TRBV28,NA,CASNPSSGRAQYF,TGTGCCAGCAATCCCTCTAGCGGACGAGCGCAGTATTTT
TRBJ1-5,NA,TRBV7-9,NA,CASSRMGSNQPQHF,TGTGCCAGCAGCCGGATGGGGAGCAATCAGCCCCAGCATTTT
TRBJ2-3,TRBD2,TRBV20-1,few,CSASGPRLAGSTDTQYF,TGCAGTGCTAGTGGGCCCCGACTAGCGGGATCCACAGATACGCAGTATTTT
TRBJ2-7,TRBD1,TRBV27,few,CASSSPGTDYEQYF,TGTGCCAGCAGTTCCCCCGGGACAGATTACGAGCAGTACTTC
TRBJ2-7,TRBD1,TRBV18,NA,CASSPTGVEEQYF,TGTGCCAGCTCACCAACAGGGGTGGAGGAGCAGTACTTC
TRBJ2-3,NA,TRBV20-1,NA,CSARASSLSTDTQYF,TGCAGTGCTAGAGCATCTTCTCTAAGCACAGATACGCAGTATTTT